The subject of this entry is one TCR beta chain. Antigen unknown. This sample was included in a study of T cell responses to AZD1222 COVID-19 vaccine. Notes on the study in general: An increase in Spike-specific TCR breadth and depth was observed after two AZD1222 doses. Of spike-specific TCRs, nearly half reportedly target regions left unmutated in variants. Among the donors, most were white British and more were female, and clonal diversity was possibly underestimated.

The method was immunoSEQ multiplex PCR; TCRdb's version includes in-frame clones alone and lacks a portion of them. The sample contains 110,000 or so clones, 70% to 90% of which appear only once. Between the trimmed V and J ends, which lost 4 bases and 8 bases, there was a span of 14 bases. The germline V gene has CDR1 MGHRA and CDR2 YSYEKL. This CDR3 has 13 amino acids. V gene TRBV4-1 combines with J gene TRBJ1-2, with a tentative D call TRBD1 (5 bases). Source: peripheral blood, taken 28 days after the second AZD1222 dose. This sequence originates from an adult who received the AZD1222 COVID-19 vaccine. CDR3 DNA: TGCGCCAGCAGCCCCTCGCAAGGGGTCGGCTACACCTTC. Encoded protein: CASSPSQGVGYTF.